These 20 T cell receptor beta chains share one sample of origin, sequenced in a study of T cell responses to AZD1222 COVID-19 vaccine. Repertoires were generated with immunoSEQ multiplex PCR, while TCRdb's copy carries only in-frame clones and drops some. The sample includes about 130,000 clones, just over 90% of them seen just once. The sequences come from peripheral blood, collected 28 days after the second AZD1222 dose. These receptors were obtained from an adult who received the AZD1222 COVID-19 vaccine.

The chain is built from TRBV5-4 and TRBJ1-4, with 8 bases aligning to TRBD1. The CDR3 contains 14 residues. Germline V lookup: CDR1 SGHNT, CDR2 YYREEE (reference sequence). The V segment lost 4 bases and the J segment 5 bases; nucleotides outside the gene matches: 4. This chain's CDR3 is CASSRDRTNEKLFF. The CDR3 DNA is TGTGCCAGCAGCCGGGACAGGACGAATGAAAAACTGTTTTTT.

This sequence joins TRBV19 and TRBJ2-2; perhaps TRBD1 as D (6 bases). Germline V gives CDR1 LNHDA, CDR2 SQIVND (reference sequence). This CDR3 has 21 residues. V was pared by 0 bases and J by 5 bases, with 28 bases between. The CDR3 DNA reads as TGTGCCAGTAGTATAGAAGGAAACGAGGTATTCGTGGGGACAATTACCGGGGAGCTGTTTTTT. This codes for CASSIEGNEVFVGTITGELFF.

The genes are TRBV19 and TRBJ2-1; 8 bases are a match to TRBD1. CDR1 is LNHDA and CDR2 is SQIVND in the germline V gene (reference sequence). The CDR3 runs to 18 residues. The V segment lost 7 bases and the J segment 0 bases; nucleotides outside the gene matches: 14. The CDR3 loop is CASKATGTGLSSYNEQFF. The CDR3 DNA reads TGTGCCAGTAAAGCAACCGGGACAGGTCTGAGCTCCTACAATGAGCAGTTCTTC.

This chain uses TRBV18 with TRBJ2-3, with D perhaps matching TRBD2 (6 bases). Germline CDR1 reads KGHSH; CDR2 reads LQKENI. This CDR3 is 15 amino acids long. The V gene lost 3 bases and the J gene lost 2 bases, with 12 bases spanning the gap. The chain's CDR3 is CASSPRDLLTDTQYF. The CDR3 coding sequence is TGTGCCAGCTCACCTCGGGACTTACTCACAGATACGCAGTATTTT.

The chain recombines TRBV6-5 with TRBJ1-4; 9 bases fit TRBD1. The CDR3 has 15 amino acids. V dropped 8 bases and J dropped 7; count of bases not matched to a gene: 11. CDR1 is MNHEY and CDR2 is SVGAGI in the germline V gene. The CDR3 sequence: CASEGTGQGREKLFF. The CDR3 bases are TGTGCCAGCGAGGGGACAGGGCAAGGCCGTGAAAAACTGTTTTTT.

This clone has just a few counts. The V and J genes are TRBV7-2 and TRBJ1-5, with TRBD1 matching 9 bases. Germline values: CDR1 SGHTA, CDR2 FQGNSA. V lost 4 bases to trimming and J lost 8 bases; unmatched junction nucleotides: 6. The CDR3 runs 14 residues. The CDR3 nucleotides are TGTGCCAGCAGCTACACAGGGGGCGGGGAGCCCCAGCATTTT. This gives the protein CASSYTGGGEPQHF.

The rearrangement joins TRBV7-8 to TRBJ1-4, with TRBD1 as a possible D gene (6 bases). Trimming shortened V by 1 base and J by 8 bases, and 11 bases separated the two germline ends. The CDR3 runs 14 residues. From germline, CDR1 is SGHVS and CDR2 FQNEAQ. This CDR3 reads CASSLEQGGEKLFF. For the CDR3, the DNA is TGTGCCAGCAGCTTAGAACAGGGTGGCGAAAAACTGTTTTTT.

The CDR3 nucleotides are TGCGCCAGCAGCCCCGGGACTAGCGGGCCCTACAATGAGCAGTTCTTC. Its translation is CASSPGTSGPYNEQFF. This rearrangement joins TRBV5-1 to TRBJ2-1, with TRBD2 identical over 12 bases. Trimming removed 4 bases from V and 2 bases from J; junction bases left unmatched: 4. The CDR3 is 16 amino acids. Germline CDR1 and CDR2: SGHRS and YFSETQ.

V and J are TRBV6-1 and TRBJ1-6; no definite D call. CDR1 MNHNS and CDR2 SASEGT come from the germline V gene. V dropped 3 bases and J dropped 5 bases, with 11 bases sitting between them. The CDR3 is 15 amino acids. CDR3 sequence (DNA): TGTGCCAGCAGTGACGAGGCAGCCAATAATTCACCCCTCCACTTT. Translation: CASSDEAANNSPLHF.

This chain uses TRBV7-9 with TRBJ1-6; no definite D call. Germline loops: CDR1 SEHNR, CDR2 FQNEAQ (reference sequence). The V and J ends lost 5 bases and 7 bases respectively, with 12 bases between them. The CDR3 runs to 14 residues. CDR3 protein: CASSPPTRNSPLHF. In nucleotides, the CDR3 is TGTGCCAGCAGCCCCCCCACGAGGAATTCACCCCTCCACTTT.

The chain joins TRBV29-1 to TRBJ2-7, with a possible D match to TRBD2 (6 bases). The CDR3 is made up of 13 amino acids. Trimming took 1 base from V and 6 from J, leaving 13 bases between them. CDR1 SQVTM and CDR2 ANQGSEA come from the germline V gene. The CDR3 DNA is TGCAGCGTTGAAGTTTCTAGCGTTGGCGAGCAGTACTTC. As protein: CSVEVSSVGEQYF.

The CDR3 DNA is TGTGCCAGCCACTCGGAGGGCGATGAGCAGTTCTTC. It codes for CASHSEGDEQFF. J is TRBJ2-1 and V is TRBV18; tentative D call: TRBD2 (6 bases). The CDR3 is 12 residues long. Trimming took off 8 bases at V and 8 bases at J, with 13 bases between the two ends. CDR1 and CDR2 (germline): KGHSH, LQKENI.

The gene calls are TRBV19 and TRBJ1-2; 9 nucleotides line up with TRBD1. The V gene's germline CDR1 is LNHDA and CDR2 SQIVND (reference sequence). The J segment lost 3 bases and the V segment lost 5 bases, leaving 7 bases of the junction unmatched. The CDR3 consists of 15 residues. The CDR3 DNA is TGTGCCAGTAGTGATCTGGGACAGGGAGACTATGGCTACACCTTC. Translation: CASSDLGQGDYGYTF.

V gene TRBV5-4 combines with J gene TRBJ2-7, with D hard to call. In germline, CDR1 is SGHNT, CDR2 YYREEE (reference sequence). This CDR3 is built from 13 residues. V was cut by 1 base and J by 3 bases, with 8 bases left in between. The DNA for the CDR3 is TGTGCCAGCAGCTTGAGTCAGAACTACGAGCAGTACTTC. Translated: CASSLSQNYEQYF.

The gene calls are TRBV9 and TRBJ1-1, with TRBD1 matching over 8 bases. CDR3 size: 14 residues. Germline assignment: CDR1 SGDLS and CDR2 YYNGEE. The V and J ends lost 0 bases and 7 bases, in that order; junction bases with no gene match: 5. This CDR3 is CASSVADREGEAFF. CDR3 nucleotide sequence: TGTGCCAGCAGCGTAGCGGACAGGGAAGGTGAAGCTTTCTTT.

CDR3 sequence reads: CASTGGDGYTF. DNA for the CDR3: TGTGCCAGCACAGGGGGCGATGGCTACACCTTC. The V call is TRBV2, the J call TRBJ1-2, with TRBD1 identical over 8 bases. The junction had 1 base not matched to a gene; V was cut back by 7 bases and J by 6 bases. This CDR3 region has 11 residues. The germline CDR1 and CDR2 sequences are SNHLY and FYNNEI.

The rearrangement uses TRBV10-3 and TRBJ2-5; D gene ambiguous. CDR1 is ENHRY, CDR2 SYGVKD, per germline. The CDR3 runs to 13 residues. Trimming removed 1 base at V and 3 bases at J, with 6 bases between. CDR3 in DNA: TGTGCCATCAGTGAGTACCGGGAAGAGACCCAGTACTTC. Its protein is CAISEYREETQYF.

The chain combines TRBV7-2 with TRBJ1-5; D remains ambiguous. V gave up 5 bases and J gave up 5 bases, with 7 bases separating them. The germline gives CDR1 SGHTA, CDR2 FQGNSA. There are 12 residues in the CDR3. The CDR3, as DNA: TGTGCCAGCAGCCCGCGAGATCAGCCCCAGCATTTT. Its protein is CASSPRDQPQHF. The full variable domain, completed using reference TRBV7-2 and TRBJ1-5, is GAGVSQSPSNKVTEKGKDVELRCDPISGHTALYWYRQSLGQGLEFLIYFQGNSAPDKSGLPSDRFSAERTGGSVSTLTIQRTQQEDSAVYLCASSPRDQPQHFGDGTRLSIL.

The V and J genes are TRBV5-8 and TRBJ2-6; no reliable D call. With 4 bases removed from V and 0 bases from J, the gap between germline ends came to 20 bases. The length of the CDR3 is 19 residues. From germline, CDR1 is SGHTS and CDR2 YDEGEE. The CDR3 nucleotides read TGTGCCAGCAGCGTTAGGGCCGCCTGGGGTCCCTCTGGGGCCAACGTCCTGACTTTC. It codes for CASSVRAAWGPSGANVLTF.

The CDR3: CASSLIGYSGTTDTQYF. DNA for the CDR3: TGTGCCAGCAGCTTAATAGGATACAGCGGGACTACAGATACGCAGTATTTT. The gene calls are TRBV7-3 and TRBJ2-3, with 7 positions matching TRBD2. The V gene's germline CDR1 is SGHTA and CDR2 FQGTGA. V was pared by 1 base and J by 3 bases, with 10 bases of the junction left unmatched. This CDR3 contains 17 residues.